This is a list of T cell receptor beta chains from one sample in a study of cytomegalovirus exposure and HLA in healthy donors. Clones were read by immunoSEQ multiplex PCR, and TCRdb kept only the in-frame ones, dropping some. Of 59,000 or so clones in the sample, 89% are singletons; the top ten hold about 16%. Sequencing used PBMCs. All receptors derive from a woman in her late teens or twenties in good health and CMV-seronegative. CDR3s include the opening cysteine and the closing phenylalanine or tryptophan. A D gene is named only where the DNA matches it firmly. Clone size is stated in some rows and not others, as once, few, many or a class when expanded.

TRBV15	.	TRBJ1-1	.	CATSPEQGMNTEAFF	TGTGCCACCAGCCCGGAACAGGGCATGAACACTGAAGCTTTCTTT
TRBV6-6	.	TRBJ1-1	.	CASLRELNTEAFF	TGTGCCAGTTTGCGGGAGTTGAACACTGAAGCTTTCTTT
TRBV6-5	.	TRBJ1-1	.	CASSTPGTSEAFF	TGTGCCAGCAGTACCCCGGGGACAAGTGAAGCTTTCTTT
TRBV11-2	.	TRBJ1-2	.	CASSVKQGLTVGGYTF	TGTGCCAGCAGCGTAAAACAGGGTTTGACTGTAGGTGGCTACACCTTC
TRBV7-9	.	TRBJ1-6	TRBD1	CASSLNGQANSPLHF	TGTGCCAGCAGCTTAAACGGACAGGCAAATTCACCCCTCCACTTT
TRBV7-2	.	TRBJ2-1	.	CASSLGLASYNEQFF	TGTGCCAGCAGCTTAGGATTAGCGAGCTACAATGAGCAGTTCTTC
TRBV7-9	.	TRBJ1-2	.	CASSPIVGGGTMGYTF	TGTGCCAGCAGCCCCATCGTGGGAGGGGGGACTATGGGCTACACCTTC
TRBV19	.	TRBJ2-2	TRBD2	CASTGLAYTGELFF	TGTGCCAGTACTGGACTAGCGTACACCGGGGAGCTGTTTTTT
TRBV19	once	TRBJ1-1	TRBD1	CASSNRQGGEAFF	TGTGCCAGTAGTAACAGACAGGGCGGTGAAGCTTTCTTT
TRBV5-1	.	TRBJ2-3	.	CASSLDPGGTDTQYF	TGCGCCAGCAGCCTGGACCCGGGGGGCACAGATACGCAGTATTTT
TRBV5-1	.	TRBJ2-3	TRBD1	CASSLGQGRTDTQYF	TGCGCCAGCAGCTTGGGACAGGGGCGCACAGATACGCAGTATTTT
TRBV7-9	.	TRBJ2-1	TRBD1	CASSQGDSHYNEQFF	TGTGCCAGCAGCCAAGGGGACAGCCACTACAATGAGCAGTTCTTC
TRBV7-2	once	TRBJ1-5	.	CASSFFYSNQPQHF	TGTGCCAGCAGCTTTTTTTATAGCAATCAGCCCCAGCATTTT
TRBV5-1	.	TRBJ1-2	.	CASSLAGGPYGGYTF	TGCGCCAGCAGCTTGGCCGGCGGCCCTTATGGAGGCTACACCTTC
TRBV7-3	once	TRBJ2-1	TRBD2	CASSLRGELANYNEQFF	TGTGCCAGCAGCTTAAGGGGCGAACTAGCGAATTACAATGAGCAGTTCTTC
TRBV2	.	TRBJ2-2	.	CASSVIQVINTGELFF	TGTGCCAGCAGTGTAATTCAGGTTATTAACACCGGGGAGCTGTTTTTT
TRBV29-1	once	TRBJ2-1	TRBD1	CSAAGTGGLNEQFF	TGCAGCGCTGCCGGGACAGGGGGCCTGAATGAGCAGTTCTTC
TRBV19	.	TRBJ1-4	TRBD1	CASSSWTGGEEKLFF	TGTGCCAGTAGTAGTTGGACAGGGGGCGAGGAAAAACTGTTTTTT
TRBV27	.	TRBJ2-1	TRBD2	CASTTGAGGPSGEQFF	TGTGCCAGCACTACTGGGGCGGGAGGGCCCTCCGGTGAGCAGTTCTTC
TRBV28	.	TRBJ2-3	TRBD1	CASSFGTGGSDTQYF	TGTGCCAGCAGTTTTGGGACAGGGGGATCAGATACGCAGTATTTT
TRBV27	.	TRBJ2-2	.	CASQPGANTGELFF	TGTGCCAGCCAACCGGGAGCGAACACCGGGGAGCTGTTTTTT
TRBV6-5	few	TRBJ2-1	TRBD1	CASSYRDRVNEQFF	TGTGCCAGCAGTTACCGGGACAGGGTAAATGAGCAGTTCTTC
TRBV5-1	.	TRBJ2-5	.	CASSLDTGQETQYF	TGCGCCAGCAGCTTGGACACGGGGCAAGAGACCCAGTACTTC
TRBV27	.	TRBJ2-6	TRBD1	CASPPGRDRNSGANVLTF	TGTGCCAGCCCTCCAGGTAGGGACAGGAACTCTGGGGCCAACGTCCTGACTTTC